This T cell receptor beta chain was identified in a study of somatic mutations in cytotoxic T cells in rheumatoid arthritis. Libraries were prepared by immunoSEQ multiplex PCR; TCRdb keeps only in-frame clonotypes and omits some of them. There are 17,000 or so clones in the sample; over 60% occur only once, and under 5.5% lies in the top ten. This receptor was identified in an adult with rheumatoid arthritis. Source material: CD8+ T cells sorted from blood.

CDR3 coding DNA: TGTGCCAGCAGCACCGAACTCGACCTTTTAGCGGGGGGTTACGAGCAGTACTTC. Translating gives CASSTELDLLAGGYEQYF. J is TRBJ2-7 and V is TRBV13, with 10 positions matching TRBD2. The length of the CDR3 is 18 residues. Germline-derived CDR1 and CDR2 are PRHDT and FYEKMQ (reference sequence). V lost 5 bases to trimming and J lost 4 bases; unmatched junction nucleotides: 17.